Below, 3 T cell receptor beta chains from the same sample are listed, as sequenced in a study of identical twins. MiXCR was run by TCRdb on the 5' RACE reads, yielding one entry per CDR3 protein. The sample lists about 460,000 distinct CDR3 sequences; 11% to 15% were seen once. These sequences were also reported in another study, on yellow fever vaccine responses in identical twins.

Sequencing used CD4+ T cells sorted from blood. The receptors derive from a woman under 30 in good health.

The chain employs TRBV18 and TRBJ2-5; D gene unclear. CDR3 length equals 13 residues. Germline V gene lookup returns CDR1 KGHSH and CDR2 LQKENI. The V end lost 2 bases, the J end lost 3 bases, and 7 bases lay between the germline ends. CDR3 nucleotides: TGTGCCAGCTCACCAGTGGGGAAAGAGACCCAGTACTTC. Amino acids: CASSPVGKETQYF.

This chain links TRBV3-1 with TRBJ2-3; D is uncertain. Trimming removed 0 bases from V and 4 bases from J, with 11 bases in between. The germline CDR1 and CDR2 sequences are LGHDT and YNNKEL (reference sequence). The CDR3 contains 15 residues. In nucleotides, the CDR3 is TGTGCCAGCAGCCAAGAACCCGATAGGGCAGATACGCAGTATTTT. This codes for CASSQEPDRADTQYF.

A few counts support this clonotype. The J gene is TRBJ2-4, the V gene TRBV12-3 or TRBV12-4; D is unclear. Trimming cost V 5 bases and J 9 bases, with 11 bases left between them. CDR3 length equals 12 residues. The CDR3 spells CASSPPVGIQYF. In DNA, the CDR3 is TGTGCCAGCAGTCCCCCGGTGGGCATTCAGTACTTC.